This T cell receptor (beta chain) appears in the sequencing data of a study of T cell responses to AZD1222 COVID-19 vaccine (dated by TCRdb to about 2021). For the wider study: AZD1222 recipients whose second dose came at about 4 weeks and those whose second dose came at about 12 weeks were combined into one group, since spike-specific TCR depth and breadth did not differ between the two schedules. TCR sequencing was performed for 230 to 250 trial participants, of whom some 200 were given two doses of AZD1222 and around 25 were given two doses of MenACWY control vaccine. Trial participants were enrolled into age subgroups of 18-55, 56-69 and 70-plus years, which contained about 150, 27 and 61 TCR-sequenced participants, respectively. Broad study findings and their caveats: Reportedly, close to half of the unique spike-specific TCRs recognized epitopes lying outside the regions that are mutated in the B.1.351 and B.1.1.7 variants. The whole spike protein was spanned by vaccine-associated CD4 TCRs, and dominant responses were seen in regions 160-218 and 743-854. Because no samples from the day 14 peak response were available, repertoires could be characterized only after the peak T cell response. Most participants were white British and females outnumbered males, and the authors suggested that clonal diversity may have been underestimated. A significant rise in spike-specific TCR breadth and depth was observed after two AZD1222 doses relative to day 0 and relative to MenACWY recipients. Conclusions about previously exposed vaccinees are limited, since just a handful of AZD1222 recipients were seropositive for SARS-CoV-2 at baseline. The 56-69-year group was small, and its depth increase did not reach significance, likely because of low power.

In the paper's terms, the time point label means: baseline before first vaccination. The vaccinee samples were drawn from two UK trials, COV001 and COV002, one of which was a single-blind randomized controlled phase 2/3 trial testing AZD1222 (ChAdOx1 nCoV-19) in healthy adults. For TCRbeta chain sequencing, PBMC samples were collected from trial participants at day 0 and at day 28 after the second dose. Note on this clone: Its antigen is currently not known. Base quality data are lacking; no much larger clone is found one base away.

The CDR3 regions of human TCRbeta chains were analyzed by immunosequencing. In the original analysis: TCRs in the repertoires were matched against a reference library of SARS-CoV-2-specific TCRs that had been generated with the MIRA antigen-specificity platform. Breadth was defined as the fraction of unique TCRs that were SARS-CoV-2-associated, and depth was defined as the fraction of total T cells that were SARS-CoV-2-associated. Using the MIRA data, each spike-specific TCR was mapped to the spike region that the TCR reacts to and placed in a CD4 or CD8 class. Log10-transformed breadth and depth values were compared by one-way ANOVA with Sidak's multiple comparisons tests. This immuneACCESS table, as held by TCRdb, lists in-frame sequences with V and J called but not all clones. Of the missing ones, under half trace to an unresolved V gene in checked studies; the others have no known cause. The V and J calls and the clone size are those of that table, but D and trimming were determined from the DNA. Counted in this sample were around 150,000 clones; about 92% of them appeared once. Together, the top ten hold roughly 2.2% of the sample.

Trimming removed 4 bases from V and 2 bases from J; the gene matches leave 2 bases unexplained. From the cysteine through the phenylalanine, the CDR3 covers 14 amino acids. Here the CDR3 DNA is all that survives: 42 bases in frame from base 1. Per the germline V gene, MNHNS is the CDR1 and SASEGT is the CDR2. The specimen comprised peripheral blood, sampled on day 0 of AZD1222 vaccination. The TCR comes from an adult in good health. This receptor chain uses TRBV6-1 and TRBJ2-5, and 9 bases in between align with TRBD2. CDR3 reads: CASSGAGGQETQYF. The DNA sequence is given as TGTGCCAGCAGTGGAGCGGGGGGACAAGAGACCCAGTACTTC.